Following are 29 T cell receptor beta chains from one sample sequenced in a study of CXCR3-negative and CXCR3-positive naive CD8 T cells. The method, 5' RACE with UMI labels, was used to prepare the TRB cDNA libraries. TCRdb reanalyzed the 5' RACE reads and collapses them to one entry per CDR3 protein, without DNA. Recorded for this sample: tens of thousands of distinct CDR3 sequences. The sample consisted of naive CXCR3- CD8+ T cells from blood. Noted subset: CD45RO-CCR7+CD27+CD95- naive CD8+ T cells lacking CXCR3 (TNR3-). These receptors came from a human donor in good health. Some clones in this sample may be carry-over from other donors' samples.

The chain joins TRBV18 to TRBJ1-2. Germline V gives CDR1 KGHSH, CDR2 LQKENI. The CDR3 covers 13 residues. CDR3: CASSPADNYGYTF.

This chain uses TRBV20-1 with TRBJ2-7; TCRdb reports TRBD1, a call that lacks DNA to check it against. Germline CDR1 is DFQATT and CDR2 is SNEGSKA (reference sequence). The CDR3 is 14 residues long. This CDR3 reads CSARDQQGGNEQYF.

The chain recombines TRBV5-1 with TRBJ2-1; TCRdb indicates TRBD1, and absent DNA this call remains unverified. This CDR3 comprises 15 residues. The V gene's germline CDR1 is SGHRS and CDR2 YFSETQ. CDR3 protein: CASSLGQGARNEQFF.

The rearrangement joins TRBV2 to TRBJ2-3; TCRdb's assignment of TRBD2 cannot be checked, as there is no DNA. The CDR3 covers 14 residues. Germline V gives CDR1 SNHLY, CDR2 FYNNEI. The CDR3 sequence is CASSEAGGTWEQYF.

The rearrangement uses TRBV28 and TRBJ2-7; TCRdb names TRBD1, which stays unverified in the absence of DNA. The germline gives CDR1 MDHEN, CDR2 SYDVKM. CDR3 length: 14 residues. This CDR3 is CASSNQGASYEQYF.

This sequence joins TRBV6-5 and TRBJ2-5; there is no DNA to check the TCRdb D call of TRBD2. The CDR3 covers 14 residues. The germline V gene has CDR1 MNHEY and CDR2 SVGAGI. The CDR3 reads CASSYPATGETQYF.

The chain recombines TRBV6-6 with TRBJ2-5; TCRdb's D call, TRBD1, is unchecked because there is no DNA. CDR3 length equals 14 residues. CDR1 and CDR2 (germline): MNHNY, SVGAGI (reference sequence). Here the CDR3 reads CASSWAGAQETQYF.

The rearrangement uses TRBV7-9 and TRBJ2-7; TCRdb returns TRBD2, unconfirmable since there is no DNA. Germline CDR1 reads SEHNR; CDR2 reads FQNEAQ (reference sequence). The CDR3 covers 15 residues. The CDR3 spells CASSLRSGSSYEQYF.

The gene calls are TRBV20-1 and TRBJ1-1; TCRdb calls TRBD1, which cannot be checked without DNA. Germline assignment: CDR1 DFQATT and CDR2 SNEGSKA (reference sequence). The length of the CDR3 is 15 residues. The CDR3 region is CSASSPGTRNTEAFF.

The chain couples TRBV5-5 to TRBJ2-2; TCRdb picks TRBD1, but there is no DNA to check that call. In germline, CDR1 is SGHKS, CDR2 YYEKEE (reference sequence). The CDR3 loop spans 20 amino acids. This CDR3 is CASSPRWGARTHPNTGELFF.

The genes are TRBV5-5 and TRBJ2-7; TCRdb returns TRBD2, unconfirmable since there is no DNA. Germline V gives CDR1 SGHKS, CDR2 YYEKEE (reference sequence). The CDR3 extends over 13 amino acids. The CDR3 sequence: CASSLPAGVEQYF.

The rearrangement uses TRBV6-1 and TRBJ2-7. The CDR3 spans 16 residues. Looked up from germline, CDR1 is MNHNS and CDR2 is SASEGT. The CDR3 reads CASSAVAVVGSYEQYF.

The chain is built from TRBV28 and TRBJ2-7. There are 15 residues in the CDR3. Germline V gives CDR1 MDHEN, CDR2 SYDVKM. CDR3 sequence reads: CASSLFKSSPYEQYF.

The CDR3: CSVVAGGGTDTQYF. This sequence joins TRBV29-1 and TRBJ2-3; TCRdb designates TRBD2, a call that cannot be tested without DNA. Germline loops: CDR1 SQVTM, CDR2 ANQGSEA. The CDR3 is made up of 14 amino acids.

The chain combines TRBV29-1 with TRBJ1-4. The CDR3 contains 13 residues. Germline-derived CDR1 and CDR2 are SQVTM and ANQGSEA. The CDR3 sequence is CSGPFKANEKLFF.

The chain links TRBV28 to TRBJ2-3; TCRdb designates TRBD1, a call that cannot be tested without DNA. Per germline, CDR1 MDHEN and CDR2 SYDVKM. The length of the CDR3 is 14 residues. CDR3 amino acids: CASSADSTTDTQYF.

The rearrangement uses TRBV28 and TRBJ2-7; the D call from TCRdb, TRBD1, cannot be confirmed without DNA. Germline V CDR1 and CDR2: MDHEN, SYDVKM. The CDR3 runs to 13 residues. This chain's CDR3 is CASSLDRAYEQYF. The full variable domain, its missing parts supplied by reference TRBV28 and TRBJ2-7, is DVKVTQSSRYLVKRTGEKVFLECVQDMDHENMFWYRQDPGLGLRLIYFSYDVKMKEKGDIPEGYSVSREKKERFSLILESASTNQTSMYLCASSLDRAYEQYFGPGTRLTVT.

The chain has TRBV7-9 and TRBJ2-5; no DNA is available, so the TRBD1 call from TCRdb remains unchecked. This CDR3 is 15 amino acids long. Germline-derived CDR1 and CDR2 are SEHNR and FQNEAQ (reference sequence). The CDR3 here is CASSPDRGQGETQYF.

The V gene is TRBV6-4, the J gene TRBJ2-2. The CDR3 totals 15 residues. In germline, CDR1 is MRHNA, CDR2 SNTAGT. CDR3 loop: CASSDPSRHTGELFF.

The CDR3: CASSYSGGASYNEQFF. This chain connects TRBV6-5 to TRBJ2-1; the D call of TRBD2 rests on TCRdb alone, since no DNA is present to check it. The CDR3 is made up of 16 amino acids. Germline CDR1 MNHEY, CDR2 SVGAGI.

The chain couples TRBV5-1 to TRBJ2-1; TCRdb reports TRBD2, a call that lacks DNA to check it against. The CDR3 consists of 14 residues. Per germline, CDR1 SGHRS and CDR2 YFSETQ. The CDR3 here is CAGNSGEGDNEQFF.

Measured by frequency, this clonotype is medium-sized. The chain is built from TRBV18 and TRBJ1-1. This CDR3 is built from 15 residues. Germline V gene lookup returns CDR1 KGHSH and CDR2 LQKENI. This CDR3 is CASSPPAAMNTEAFF.

The chain carries TRBV12-3 or TRBV12-4 and TRBJ2-7. The CDR3 totals 12 residues. The chain's CDR3 is CASSLTGYEQYF.

The rearrangement joins TRBV11-2 to TRBJ2-6; the D call from TCRdb, TRBD1, cannot be confirmed without DNA. The V gene's germline CDR1 is SGHAT and CDR2 FQNNGV. The CDR3 loop spans 17 amino acids. CDR3 protein: CASRSPTTGDGANVLTF.

V usage is TRBV4-2 and J usage is TRBJ2-2; the TCRdb D gene call, TRBD1, has no DNA to confirm it. Germline assignment: CDR1 LGHNA and CDR2 YNFKEQ. The CDR3 has 16 amino acids. This CDR3 reads CASSLTEMGGTGELFF.

The chain is built from TRBV20-1 and TRBJ2-1; lacking DNA, the TRBD2 call made by TCRdb goes unchecked. The CDR3 extends over 15 amino acids. Germline V gene lookup returns CDR1 DFQATT and CDR2 SNEGSKA (reference sequence). Here the CDR3 reads CSARGRLAGRDEQFF.

The rearrangement joins TRBV28 to TRBJ1-6; lacking DNA, the TRBD1 call made by TCRdb goes unchecked. The CDR3 is made up of 15 amino acids. Germline V lookup: CDR1 MDHEN, CDR2 SYDVKM. CDR3 sequence reads: CASSSKDSRNSPLHF.

The chain carries TRBV6-5 and TRBJ2-7; TCRdb lists TRBD1, though no DNA is available to test this call. Germline V gives CDR1 MNHEY, CDR2 SVGAGI. This CDR3 comprises 15 residues. The CDR3 reads CASSYDRGPSYEQYF.

The chain uses TRBV20-1 and TRBJ1-2. The CDR3 has 15 residues. Germline V lookup: CDR1 DFQATT, CDR2 SNEGSKA (reference sequence). The CDR3 loop is CSAREWQDPSYGYTF.